Here is one TCR beta chain with its context. Its antigen remains unknown. This sample is drawn from a study of graft-versus-host responses after intestinal transplantation. For the study at large: Tacrolimus and steroids were given for around 3 years to all recipients after anti-thymocyte globulin induction.

The CDR3 contains 15 residues. Germline CDR1 reads SGHDN; CDR2 reads FVKESK. Trimming pared 4 bases from V and 6 bases from J, leaving 16 bases between. The method was immunoSEQ multiplex PCR; TCRdb's version includes in-frame clones alone and lacks a portion of them. The profile shows some 97,000 clones, roughly 87% of them singletons. The sequence was collected from a human donor who was the organ donor for an intestinal transplant. The material sequenced was unstimulated CD4+ T cells sorted from spleen or lymph node cells, taken before transplant. The chain combines TRBV14 with TRBJ1-5; D gene ambiguous. The CDR3 DNA reads TGTGCCAGCAGCCGCCGCTCCTTCCTGGGTCAGCCCCAGCATTTT. It specifies CASSRRSFLGQPQHF.